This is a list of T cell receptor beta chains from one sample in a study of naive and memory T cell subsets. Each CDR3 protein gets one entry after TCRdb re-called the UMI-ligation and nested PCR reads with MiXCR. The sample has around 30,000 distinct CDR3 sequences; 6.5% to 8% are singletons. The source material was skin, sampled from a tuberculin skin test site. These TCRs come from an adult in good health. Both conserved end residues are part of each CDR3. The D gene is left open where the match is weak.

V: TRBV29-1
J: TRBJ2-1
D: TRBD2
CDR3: CSVSGGRNPEQFF

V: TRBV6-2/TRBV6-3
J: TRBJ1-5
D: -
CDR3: CASSYWGEGQPQHF

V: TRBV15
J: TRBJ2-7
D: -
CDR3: CATSSYRGDYEQYF

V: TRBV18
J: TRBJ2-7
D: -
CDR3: CASSSQGSKEQYF

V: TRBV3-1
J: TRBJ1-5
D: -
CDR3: CASSQQSSNLPQHF

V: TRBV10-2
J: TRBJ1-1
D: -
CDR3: CASAGTPRAEAFF

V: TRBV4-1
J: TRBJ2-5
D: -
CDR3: CASSQDEAGQETQYF

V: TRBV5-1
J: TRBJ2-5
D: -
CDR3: CASSLSTETQETQYF

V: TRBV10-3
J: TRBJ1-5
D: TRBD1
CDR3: CAISEVPHRGQPQHF

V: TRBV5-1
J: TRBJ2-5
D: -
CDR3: CASSLIGGEETQYF

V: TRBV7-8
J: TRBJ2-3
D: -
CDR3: CASSLADGGLSTDTQYF

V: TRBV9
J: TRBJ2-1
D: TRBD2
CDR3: CASSVGSGGGYEQFF

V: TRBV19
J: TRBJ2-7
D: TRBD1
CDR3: CASSSTGGIYEQYF

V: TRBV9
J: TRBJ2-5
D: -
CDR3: CASSVDSSTETQYF

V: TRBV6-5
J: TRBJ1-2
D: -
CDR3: CASSYSRAANYGYTF

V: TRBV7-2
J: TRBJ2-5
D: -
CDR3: CASVRLSQASETQYF

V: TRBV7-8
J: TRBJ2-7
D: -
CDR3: CASSLGGTVTSYEQYF

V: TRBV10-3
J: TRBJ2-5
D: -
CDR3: CAISIGGDGQETQYF

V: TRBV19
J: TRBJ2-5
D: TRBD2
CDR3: CASSVLAGVETQYF

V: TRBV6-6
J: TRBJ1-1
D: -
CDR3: CASSYSGIMNTEAFF

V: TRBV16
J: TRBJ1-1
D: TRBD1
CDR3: CASSRGTGEAFF

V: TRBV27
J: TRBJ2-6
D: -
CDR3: CASSPGTSSGANVLTF

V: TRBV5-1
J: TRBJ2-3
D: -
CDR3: CASSPTGPTDTQYF

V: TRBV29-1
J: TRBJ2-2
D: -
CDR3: CSASRDPWAGELFF

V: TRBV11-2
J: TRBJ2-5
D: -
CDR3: CASSATPGYQETQYF

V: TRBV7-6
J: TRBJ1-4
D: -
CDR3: CASSLVGGPGSNEKLFF

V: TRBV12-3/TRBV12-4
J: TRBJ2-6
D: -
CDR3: CASSPQGTASGANVLTF

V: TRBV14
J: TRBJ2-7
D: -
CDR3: CASSSTGRGAYEQYF

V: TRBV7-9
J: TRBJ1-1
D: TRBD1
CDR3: CTSSPTGVNTEAFF

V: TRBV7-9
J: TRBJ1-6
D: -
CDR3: CASSLASSGSPLHF

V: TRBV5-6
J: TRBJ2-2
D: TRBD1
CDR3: CASSLGDREVTGELFF

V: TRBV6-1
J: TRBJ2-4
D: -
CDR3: CAGGGGSIAKNIQYF

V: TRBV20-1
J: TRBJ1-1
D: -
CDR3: CSARKGSGTEAFF

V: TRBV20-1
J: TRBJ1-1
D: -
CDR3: CSPNTEAFF

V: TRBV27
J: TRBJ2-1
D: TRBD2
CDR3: CASSLFAGVGNEQFF

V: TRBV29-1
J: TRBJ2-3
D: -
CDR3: CSVQKEDPQYF

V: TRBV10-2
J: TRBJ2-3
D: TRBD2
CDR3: CASKLAGGRPDTQYF

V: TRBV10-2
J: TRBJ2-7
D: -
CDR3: CASSESEGPYEQYF

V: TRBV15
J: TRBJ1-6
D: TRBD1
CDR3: CATSRDLAGTGNSPLHF

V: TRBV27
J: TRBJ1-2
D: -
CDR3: CASGPYKNYGYTF

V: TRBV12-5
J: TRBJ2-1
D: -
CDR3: CASGLRPDRYNEQFF